This entry is about one T cell receptor (beta chain). This CDR3 contains 15 residues. J was trimmed by 2 bases and V by 4 bases; bases with no gene match: 7. CDR1 and CDR2 (germline): SGHVS, FQNEAQ. The sample originates from a study of cytomegalovirus exposure and HLA in healthy donors. The PCR ran on 60 Vbeta and 13 Jbeta primers. Repertoires were generated with immunoSEQ multiplex PCR, while TCRdb's copy carries only in-frame clones and drops some. Among 150,000 to 250,000 clones, 75% to 85% were seen once, and the ten largest hold roughly 1.4%. This receptor was obtained from a girl between 10 and 17 years old in good health and CMV-seropositive. The V and J genes are TRBV7-8 and TRBJ2-7; TRBD1 matches at 8 bases. Sequenced input: PBMCs. CDR3: CASSSTWTGTYEQYF. The CDR3, as DNA: TGTGCCAGCAGCTCGACCTGGACAGGGACCTACGAGCAGTACTTC. The full variable domain, with the rest looked up from reference TRBV7-8 and TRBJ2-7, is GAGVSQSPRYKVAKRGQDVALRCDPISGHVSLFWYQQALGQGPEFLTYFQNEAQLDKSGLPSDRFFAERPEGSVSTLKIQRTQQEDSAVYLCASSSTWTGTYEQYFGPGTRLTVT.